The entry that follows covers one T cell receptor beta chain sequence. Its binding antigen is unknown. It has no much larger one-base neighbor in the sample; base qualities were not kept. The sample belongs to a study of cytomegalovirus exposure and HLA in healthy donors (dated by TCRdb to about 2017). Some background on the complete study: According to an earlier analysis of 587 of the donors, about 179 million T cells yielded 120 million or so unique TCR beta sequences and 276 Gb of sequence data. An early release covering some 640 HLA-typed donors comprised approximately 300 gigabases of sequencing data and roughly 85 million unique TCR sequences. Among the roughly 400 genotyped donors, more than 70% belonged to the genetic ancestry cluster associated with self-reported Caucasian donors. The study was designed to test whether signatures of past pathogen exposure could be identified by cataloging public T cell receptors. The study used immunosequencing to profile the T cell repertoires of hundreds of subjects and linked those repertoires to cytomegalovirus serostatus. A separate validation cohort of roughly 130 different subjects was used in addition to the roughly 670-subject first cohort. To predict cytomegalovirus infection status, the study combined high-throughput TCR immunosequencing, statistical association of individual TCRs with disease status, and machine learning. A later analysis re-analyzed previously published TCR beta repertoires from about 600 donors and added high-resolution HLA genotyping to study TCR occurrence patterns. Rather than using new phenotypic data, the later analysis identified candidate immune exposures from TCR beta sequences and from how often those sequences occurred across donors. In an earlier analysis of 550 to 700 of the donors, high-throughput TCR beta sequencing was used to judge whether each TCR beta V gene segment behaved as functional or pseudogenic. Donor age, sex, ethnicity and CMV serostatus were compiled together with the repertoire data. A later genetic analysis took genome-wide SNP genotypes for about 55% of the 666 donors and used that subset as a discovery cohort. All discovery cohort repertoires had been generated using a single sequencing platform. HLA typing covered class I and class II loci at four-digit resolution. The number of donors typed differed by locus, with 629-630 for A, B, C, DRB1 and DQB1, around 520 for DQA1, over 600 for DPA1, and roughly 450 for DPB1. Four to six DR-DQ haplotypes were handled as single units for association and clustering, since linkage in the cohort was strong. Among 300 to 500 genotyped donors of the cohort, an average of roughly 230,000 unique TCR beta nucleotide sequences was sequenced per donor, of which roughly 18% were non-productive. General findings and caveats noted by the study authors: A further reported finding was that TCR beta sequences accurately predicted the HLA-A and HLA-B alleles for most subjects in the first cohort. Correlated functional status among segregating V segments might be attributable to linkage disequilibrium, but an unknown experimental factor could not be ruled out. A later analysis associated 15,000 to 20,000 TCR beta sequences with specific HLA alleles at a false discovery rate of 0.05. In an earlier analysis of 587 of the donors, most TCR beta V segments were observed in productive rearrangements about 87% or about 30% of the time, broadly matching IMGT annotations. It was suggested by the authors that the approach could potentially be generalized to other disease states and immunological phenotypes. Assigning TCR associations to individual alleles was difficult when HLA alleles, especially DR and DQ, strongly co-occurred. A later analysis found that TCR association rates varied across HLA loci, with DRB1 alleles showing the most associated TCRs and HLA-C alleles the fewest. A later analysis reported that several top co-occurrence clusters appeared linked to parvovirus B19, influenza, CMV and Epstein-Barr virus. The classifier was reported to diagnose cytomegalovirus status with high specificity and sensitivity in both the original cohort and the validation cohort. Sequencing depth was assumed to be roughly uniform across donors in the presence/absence analyses, though that assumption may not hold. CMV serostatus was the only immune exposure information available for the cohort. In a later analysis, most CMV-associated TCR beta chains were found to appear HLA-restricted, with HLA associations seemingly driven largely by CMV exposure. In a later genetic analysis, a missense DCLRE1C variant was associated with V-gene and J-gene trimming of TCR beta chains, and the association was replicated in an independent cohort. Seventeen rarely observed V segments, including chromosome 9 orphons, were excluded from the earlier analysis of approximately 500 of the donors because counts were too low. Most TCR sequences were seen in very few donors, while some public TCRs were found in many individuals. HLA typing was unavailable for some donors at each locus, so association tests used only the typed subset. A total of fewer than 200 TCR beta chains were listed by the study as associated with cytomegalovirus. A later analysis found that HLA-associated TCR beta chains were more clonally expanded and had lower generation probabilities than equally common non-associated chains. In vitro tests confirmed that a few of the cytomegalovirus-associated TCR beta chains recognize cytomegalovirus antigens. In a later genetic analysis, fewer N-insertions in productive TCRs were reported among donors in an Asian-associated ancestry cluster than the approximately 710-donor mean. In this cohort, only TCR beta chains were sequenced, and detectable features were limited by the absence of alpha or paired-chain data. The sequencing pipeline was judged likely to have produced a cluster of highly shared sequence variants as a technical artifact.

To prepare the library, the immunoSEQ multiplex PCR assay was applied. For the multiplex PCR, a mixture combining 60 forward primers for TCR Vbeta segments and 13 reverse primers for TCR Jbeta segments was used. The CDR3 region of rearranged TCR beta genes was amplified from genomic DNA by a multiplex PCR assay. On the Illumina HiSeq System, the amplified TCR beta libraries were sequenced as 87-base-pair reads. In the paper's pipeline: In a later analysis, 77 million or so unique TCR beta chains were counted across the 690 or so repertoires, and roughly 11 million of these chains were shared by at least two donors. Raw reads were error-corrected and collapsed into unique sequences by a nearest-neighbor algorithm in which closely related sequences were merged to remove PCR and sequencing errors. V, D and J gene segments were assigned by aligning CDR3 sequences to IMGT reference sequences. For a sequence to be retained, a match of at least six nucleotides to both a V gene segment and a J gene segment was required. Rearrangements were classified as productive when the CDR3 lacked stop codons and remained in frame with V and J, and all other rearrangements were classified as non-productive. CDR3 was defined by IMGT convention, running from the second conserved V-encoded cysteine to the conserved J-encoded phenylalanine. Sequences without an unambiguous match to a single V gene segment were excluded from the earlier analysis of a few hundred of the donors. An earlier analysis of several hundred of the donors classified V segments as functional when productive rearrangements were above 56.7% and as segregating when the standard deviation between donors was above 5%. A statistical classification framework was built for diagnosing cytomegalovirus status from the catalog of TCR beta chain sequences. In a later analysis, TCR nucleotide sequences were compared against IMGT/GENE-DB human TR gene sequences so that V and J genes could be assigned. The TCRdist pipeline was used in a later analysis to assign CDR3 sequences and most-parsimonious VDJ recombination scenarios. In a later analysis, each TCR beta chain was defined by its CDR3 amino acid sequence together with its V-gene family, and reads lacking a unique V-gene family were excluded. As a way to deal with suspected cross-contamination and a sequencing artifact, a later analysis dropped under 600 nucleotide sequences that were highly shared and had low generation probability. In a later analysis, a clonal expansion index for each public chain was calculated from normalized within-repertoire ranks of inferred template counts. Generation probabilities in a later analysis came from a VDJ recombination model fitted to out-of-frame rearrangements, and those results were checked against IGoR. In a later analysis, hypergeometric tests were used to score TCR-TCR, TCR-HLA and TCR-CMV co-occurrence, with a repertoire-size bias correction applied to TCR pairs. In a later analysis, false discovery rates were estimated by permuting HLA or CMV assignments 20 times. In a later analysis, co-occurring TCRs were grouped with DBSCAN, and TCRdist sequence similarity was added when clustering was performed within HLA-allele-positive subsets. Repertoires with fewer than 30,000 or more than 120,000 public chains, plus five repertoires with anomalous nucleotide sharing, were excluded from co-occurrence clustering. TCRdb re-hosts the immuneACCESS table, in-frame sequences only. Its copies lack some clones; in the studies checked, an unresolved V gene accounts for under half of them, and the cause for the rest is not known. V and J calls and clone size are as listed in that table; D and trimming were resolved from the DNA. Within this sample are roughly 130,000 clones, with 74% of them counted one time only. Of the sample, under 6.5% falls within the top ten clones.

The cohort consisted of 650 to 700 healthy bone marrow donors. Cohort members were all nominally healthy when sampled, although unrecorded immune exposures were likely present. The donor was CMV seropositive and was included in the group of some 290 seropositive cohort members. A peripheral blood sample was collected from each donor, and TCR beta sequencing was performed on peripheral blood mononuclear cells. Genomic DNA was extracted from the blood cell samples with the Qiagen DNeasy Blood Extraction Kit. The sequenced sample consisted of PBMCs. The receptor's source is a woman between 45 and 60 years old in good health and CMV-seropositive.

The DNA is TGTGCCAGCTCCCGGGAAGGGGGGAACACTGAAGCTTTCTTT. It codes for CASSREGGNTEAFF. This sequence uses TRBV6-6 and TRBJ1-1; the D segment could be TRBD1, given 6 matching bases. V and J are truncated by 8 bases and 1 base respectively, leaving an intervening sequence of 14 bases. The CDR3 sequence holds 14 residues, the cysteine and phenylalanine included. This entry keeps only the CDR3 DNA: 42 bases, framed from base 1. As encoded in the germline V gene (reference sequence), CDR1 is MNHNY while CDR2 is SVGAGI.